This T cell receptor beta chain was captured by sequencing in a study of Ad26.COV2.S vaccination and SARS-CoV-2 variants. Study summary: Once or twice, 56 days apart, Ad26.COV2.S was delivered intramuscularly.

The treatment: some 20 received Ad26.COV2.S at low or high dose, single or two shots; several received placebo; per-sample allocation not given. The study sampled participants on day 63 after the first vaccine or placebo injection. The CDR3 is 12 residues long. In germline, CDR1 is SQVTM, CDR2 ANQGSEA. V was pared by 7 bases and J by 7 bases, with 6 bases of the junction left unmatched. Clones were read by immunoSEQ multiplex PCR, and TCRdb kept only the in-frame ones, dropping some. In the table there are hundreds of thousands of clones, 80% to 95% of which are singletons. The sample in question was peripheral blood, obtained in a trial of Ad26.COV2.S vaccine versus placebo. The TCR originated in a person aged 18-65 years who received the Ad26.COV2.S COVID-19 vaccine or a placebo. This chain links TRBV29-1 with TRBJ1-2; TRBD1 matches at 10 bases. CDR3 amino acids: CSAQTGGIGYTF. Written as DNA, the CDR3 is TGCAGCGCTCAGACAGGGGGCATTGGCTACACCTTC.